This entry concerns a single T cell receptor beta chain. This receptor's antigen is unknown. No much larger clonotype is one base removed from it; base qualities were not supplied. The immunoSEQ Assay, a bias-controlled multiplex PCR, was used to amplify TCRbeta CDR3 regions from genomic DNA. As for the authors' bioinformatics: Within the assay, amplification of reference gene primers was used to estimate how many nucleated cells each sample contained. To quantify the absolute abundance of each unique TCRbeta CDR3 rearrangement, sequence reads were collapsed and filtered. For each sample, productive Simpson clonality was calculated as the square root of Simpson's diversity index over productive rearrangements. TCRdb carries this immuneACCESS record with in-frame sequences only. Its versions omit some clonotypes, under half of them owing to an unresolved V gene in the studies checked, with the rest unexplained. That table furnishes V, J and clone size, whereas the DNA furnished D and trimming. The sample records about 210,000 clones, 70% to 85% of which are singletons. Of the sample, around 2.4% falls within the top ten clones.

The data were taken from a study of blood T cell repertoires in COVID-19 (TCRdb year 2020). For the wider study: The collaborator samples originated in the United States, Italy and Spain and spanned the acute and convalescent phases of COVID-19. The material from the prospective study consisted of cDNA or gDNA derived from T cells, B-cell-depleted T cells, or PBMCs. Deeply sampled blood TCRbeta repertoires from subjects exposed to, actively infected with, or recovered from COVID-19 were included in the dataset. The repertoires were released in a freely available public database meant as a resource for research on the immune response to SARS-CoV-2. Samples were obtained from the ongoing ImmuneRACE study (first 160 participants) and from 1,254 subjects provided by 6 global collaborators. Sample metadata almost always included a de-identified subject ID, COVID-19 status, age in years and sex. Where available, HLA class I and class II types were taken from metadata supplied by the sample provider and were not determined by assay-based typing.

A second Seattle source provided samples from volunteer blood donors who had recovered from COVID-19. Each collaborating institution followed its own protocols to collect whole blood in K2EDTA tubes. For TCRbeta analysis, collaborators shipped samples in one of three forms: frozen whole blood, isolated PBMCs, or DNA extracted from either of those sample types. The V end loses 0 bases and the J end loses 9 bases, and a stretch of 9 bases separates them. For CDR1 and CDR2, the germline V gene lists KGHSH and LQKENI. The cysteine opens and the phenylalanine closes a CDR3 of 13 amino acids. This entry keeps only the CDR3 DNA: 39 bases, framed from base 1. The paper as a whole reports these results and caveats: How much clinical and demographic metadata was included differed by source and by participant, and the metadata was provided uncurated.

The receptor was derived from a middle-aged man who had recovered from COVID-19. The specimen was peripheral blood. The rearrangement joined TRBV18 to TRBJ2-1, with no D gene named confidently. The CDR3 reads as follows: CASSPPSSTEQFF. Read as DNA, the sequence is TGTGCCAGCTCACCACCGTCTTCTACTGAGCAGTTCTTC. Outside the CDR3, residues come from the reference TRBV18 and TRBJ2-1 proteins, so the full variable domain is: NAGVMQNPRHLVRRRGQEARLRCSPMKGHSHVYWYRQLPEEGLKFMVYLQKENIIDESGMPKERFSAEFPKEGPSILRIQQVVRGDSAAYFCASSPPSSTEQFFGPGTRLTVL.